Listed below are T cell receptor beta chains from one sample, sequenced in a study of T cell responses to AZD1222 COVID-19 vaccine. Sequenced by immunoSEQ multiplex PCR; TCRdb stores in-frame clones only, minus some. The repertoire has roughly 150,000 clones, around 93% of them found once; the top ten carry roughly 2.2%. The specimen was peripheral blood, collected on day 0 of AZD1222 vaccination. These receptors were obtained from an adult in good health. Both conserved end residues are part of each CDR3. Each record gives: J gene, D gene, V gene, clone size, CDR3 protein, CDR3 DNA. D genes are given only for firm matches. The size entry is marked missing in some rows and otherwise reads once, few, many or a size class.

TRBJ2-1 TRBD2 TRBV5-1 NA CASSLNLAGGRDEQFF TGCGCCAGCAGCCTTAATCTAGCGGGGGGTAGAGATGAGCAGTTCTTC
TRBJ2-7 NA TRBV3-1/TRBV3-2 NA CASSQVHEQYF TGTGCCAGCAGCCAAGTCCACGAGCAGTACTTC
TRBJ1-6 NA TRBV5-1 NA CASREGSGGNSPLHF TGCGCCAGCAGAGAAGGGAGCGGGGGGAATTCACCCCTCCACTTT
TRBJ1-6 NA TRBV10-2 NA CASTDPLSSYNSPLHF TGCGCCAGCACTGACCCTTTGAGCTCCTATAATTCACCCCTCCACTTT
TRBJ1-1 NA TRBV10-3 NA CAIRDQTEAFF TGTGCCATCAGAGACCAGACTGAAGCTTTCTTT
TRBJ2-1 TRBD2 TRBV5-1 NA CASSLGTSGRYNEQFF TGCGCCAGCAGCTTGGGGACTAGCGGGAGGTACAATGAGCAGTTCTTC
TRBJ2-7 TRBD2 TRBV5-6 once CASSPGGLAVLWYF TGTGCCAGCAGCCCGGGAGGACTAGCGGTCCTCTGGTACTTC
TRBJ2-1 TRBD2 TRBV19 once CASNPAGAYNEQFF TGTGCCAGTAACCCAGCGGGAGCCTACAATGAGCAGTTCTTC
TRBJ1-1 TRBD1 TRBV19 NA CASSPFRTGRSTPEAFF TGTGCCAGTAGTCCCTTCCGGACAGGGAGATCTACCCCTGAGGCTTTCTTT
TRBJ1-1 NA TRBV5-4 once CASSSLERDGTEAFF TGTGCCAGCAGCTCCCTTGAGAGGGATGGGACTGAAGCTTTCTTT
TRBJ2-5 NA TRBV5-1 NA CASSLGQQETQYF TGCGCCAGCAGCTTGGGACAGCAAGAGACCCAGTACTTC
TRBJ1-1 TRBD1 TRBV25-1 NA CASGLQGASEAFF TGTGCCAGTGGATTACAGGGGGCTAGTGAAGCTTTCTTT
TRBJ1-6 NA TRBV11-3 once CASPGWGGGYNSPLHF TGTGCCAGTCCGGGTTGGGGCGGTGGGTATAATTCACCCCTCCACTTT
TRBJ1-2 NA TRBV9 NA CASSVGGWGYTF TGTGCCAGCAGCGTAGGCGGATGGGGCTACACCTTC
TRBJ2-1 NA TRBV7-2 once CASSLGHYNEQFF TGTGCCAGCAGCTTGGGACACTACAATGAGCAGTTCTTC
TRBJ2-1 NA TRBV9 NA CASSQDGGSYNEQFF TGTGCCAGCAGCCAGGACGGGGGCTCCTACAATGAGCAGTTCTTC
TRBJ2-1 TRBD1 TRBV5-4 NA CASSITGGEQFF TGTGCCAGCAGCATTACAGGGGGCGAGCAGTTCTTC
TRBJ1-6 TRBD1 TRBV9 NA CASSGGQGGGALHF TGTGCCAGCAGCGGGGGACAGGGGGGAGGAGCCCTCCACTTT
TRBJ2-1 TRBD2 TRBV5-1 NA CASSLQLAGNNEQFF TGCGCCAGCAGCTTGCAACTAGCGGGGAACAATGAGCAGTTCTTC
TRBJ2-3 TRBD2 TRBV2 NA CASSASGGAYTQYF TGTGCCAGCAGTGCGAGCGGGGGGGCCTATACGCAGTATTTT
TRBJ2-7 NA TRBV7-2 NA CASSPGYEQYF TGTGCCAGCAGCCCCGGCTACGAGCAGTACTTC
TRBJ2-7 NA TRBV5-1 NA CASSLAPGEIEQYF TGCGCCAGCAGCTTGGCCCCAGGGGAGATCGAGCAGTACTTC
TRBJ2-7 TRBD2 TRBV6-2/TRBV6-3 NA CASSPPSGGAHEQYF TGTGCCAGCAGTCCCCCTAGCGGGGGGGCCCACGAGCAGTACTTC
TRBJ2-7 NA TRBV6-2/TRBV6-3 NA CASSYWSGQGPASYEQYF TGTGCCAGCAGTTACTGGTCGGGCCAGGGGCCAGCCTCCTACGAGCAGTACTTC
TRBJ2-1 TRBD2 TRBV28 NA CASSSRLAGGPKDEQFF TGTGCCAGCAGTTCACGGTTAGCGGGAGGGCCTAAGGATGAGCAGTTCTTC
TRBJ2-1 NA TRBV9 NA CASSALPRTGVLGEQFF TGTGCCAGCAGCGCCCTCCCTCGGACGGGGGTTTTAGGTGAGCAGTTCTTC
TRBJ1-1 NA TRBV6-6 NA CASSYGITGGLEAFF TGTGCCAGCAGTTACGGGATAACGGGAGGGCTTGAAGCTTTCTTT
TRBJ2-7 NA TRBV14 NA CASSVLGPRHEQYF TGTGCCAGCAGCGTGCTGGGCCCTCGGCACGAGCAGTACTTC
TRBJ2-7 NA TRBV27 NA CASSLAGDTYEQYF TGTGCCAGCAGTTTAGCGGGGGACACCTACGAGCAGTACTTC
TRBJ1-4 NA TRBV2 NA CASRFRDVNEKLFF TGTGCCAGCAGGTTCCGGGACGTAAATGAAAAACTGTTTTTT
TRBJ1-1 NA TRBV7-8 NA CASSLERNTEAFF TGTGCCAGCAGCTTAGAAAGGAACACTGAAGCTTTCTTT
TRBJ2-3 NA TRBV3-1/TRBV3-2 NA CASSQGAGNTDTQYF TGTGCCAGCAGCCAAGGCGCGGGGAACACAGATACGCAGTATTTT
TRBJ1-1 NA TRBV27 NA CASSWGRGGTEAFF TGTGCCAGCAGTTGGGGTCGGGGGGGTACTGAAGCTTTCTTT
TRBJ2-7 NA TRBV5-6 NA CASSLLDSSYEQYF TGTGCCAGCAGCTTGTTGGACAGCTCCTACGAGCAGTACTTC
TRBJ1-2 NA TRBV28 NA CASSSGAHDYGYTF TGTGCCAGCAGTTCAGGGGCGCACGACTATGGCTACACCTTC
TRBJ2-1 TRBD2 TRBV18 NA CASSPPGQPRTSGRAYEQFF TGTGCCAGCTCACCACCAGGACAGCCCAGGACTAGCGGGAGGGCCTATGAGCAGTTCTTC
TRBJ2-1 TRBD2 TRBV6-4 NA CASSDTGLAGWREQFF TGTGCCAGCAGTGACACAGGACTAGCGGGATGGAGGGAGCAGTTCTTC
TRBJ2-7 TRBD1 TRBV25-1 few CASSESQGDSYEQYF TGTGCCAGCAGTGAATCACAGGGGGACTCCTACGAGCAGTACTTC
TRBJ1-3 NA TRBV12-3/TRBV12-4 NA CASSLKDTIYF TGTGCCAGCAGTTTAAAGGACACCATATATTTT
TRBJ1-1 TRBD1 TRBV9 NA CASSVDQGARSEAFF TGTGCCAGCAGCGTAGACCAGGGGGCTCGGTCTGAAGCTTTCTTT
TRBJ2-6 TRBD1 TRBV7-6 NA CASSGAGGSGANVLTF TGTGCCAGCAGCGGGGCAGGGGGCTCTGGGGCCAACGTCCTGACTTTC
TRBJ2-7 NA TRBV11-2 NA CASSLGSGVISYEQYF TGTGCCAGCAGCTTAGGTTCAGGGGTGATCTCCTACGAGCAGTACTTC
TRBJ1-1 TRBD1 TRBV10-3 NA CAISESGDRGMNTEAFF TGTGCCATCAGTGAGTCAGGAGACAGGGGCATGAACACTGAAGCTTTCTTT
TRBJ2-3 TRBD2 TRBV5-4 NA CASSLSRGGQVDTQYF TGTGCCAGCAGCTTGAGTCGGGGGGGTCAGGTGGATACGCAGTATTTT
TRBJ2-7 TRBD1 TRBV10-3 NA CAISGVDREEQYF TGTGCCATCAGTGGAGTGGACAGGGAGGAGCAGTACTTC
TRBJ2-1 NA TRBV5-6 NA CASSQDPRDEQFF TGTGCCAGCAGCCAGGACCCGCGGGATGAGCAGTTCTTC
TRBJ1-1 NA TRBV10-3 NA CAADRGNTEAFF TGTGCCGCCGACCGGGGGAACACTGAAGCTTTCTTT
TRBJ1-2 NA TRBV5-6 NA CASSNPGNDGYTF TGTGCCAGCAGCAACCCAGGGAATGACGGCTACACCTTC
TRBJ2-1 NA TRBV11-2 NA CASSLGDRGSYNEQFF TGTGCCAGCAGCTTAGGGGACCGAGGCTCCTACAATGAGCAGTTCTTC
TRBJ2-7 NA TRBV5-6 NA CASSFRYEQYF TGTGCCAGCAGCTTCCGCTACGAGCAGTACTTC
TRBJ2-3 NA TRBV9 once CASSVVTPAGTDTQYF TGTGCCAGCAGCGTAGTAACCCCCGCGGGGACAGATACGCAGTATTTT
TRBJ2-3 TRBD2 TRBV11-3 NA CASSKGTSGSTDTQYF TGTGCCAGCAGCAAAGGGACTAGCGGAAGCACAGATACGCAGTATTTT
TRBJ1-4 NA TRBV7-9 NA CASSPAGGIGEKLFF TGTGCCAGCAGCCCGGCGGGGGGCATAGGAGAAAAACTGTTTTTT
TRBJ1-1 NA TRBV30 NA CAWSVGATNTEAFF TGTGCCTGGAGTGTAGGGGCGACCAACACTGAAGCTTTCTTT